This paragraph reports one T cell receptor beta chain. Clones were sequenced by immunoSEQ multiplex PCR, and TCRdb holds only the in-frame ones, with some missing. Of about 160,000 clones listed, 90% to 95% were seen once; the top ten hold 8.5%. The data stem from a study of control samples from healthy donors and cancer patients. This CDR3 is built from 20 residues. With 2 bases clipped from V and 3 bases from J, the junction kept 15 bases outside the gene matches. Germline lookup yields CDR1 LGHNA and CDR2 YSLEER. The TCR was taken from a woman between 40 and 50 years old in good health. The chain recombines TRBV4-3 with TRBJ2-4; TRBD2 matches 11 bases. The sample comprised blood. The CDR3 sequence is CASSQPLGTSGTGGKNIQYF. CDR3 nucleotide sequence: TGCGCCAGCAGCCAACCCCTCGGGACTAGCGGAACCGGGGGCAAAAACATTCAGTACTTC.